This T cell receptor beta chain was observed in a study of radiotherapy plus CTLA-4 blockade in lung cancer. Overall study results and limits: Radiotherapy was combined with ipilimumab, and tumor-derived TCR clones then expanded in blood.

The data were produced by immunoSEQ multiplex PCR, yet TCRdb's version contains in-frame clones alone and is incomplete. The data contain roughly 32,000 clones, approximately 70% of them singletons. As concerns this clone: Its antigen is not known.

The starting material was peripheral blood, obtained from a patient treated with radiotherapy plus ipilimumab. This clonotype originated in a human donor with non-small cell lung cancer who had stable disease on radiotherapy plus ipilimumab.

This CDR3 reads CASSYSARGPAEAFF. The CDR3 DNA reads TGTGCCAGCAGTTACTCGGCCAGGGGGCCCGCTGAAGCTTTCTTT. This rearrangement joins TRBV6-6 to TRBJ1-1, with TRBD1 matching over 8 bases. Germline V CDR1 and CDR2: MNHNY, SVGAGI (reference sequence). The V and J ends lost 0 bases and 6 bases, in that order; junction bases with no gene match: 6. This CDR3 is 15 amino acids long.